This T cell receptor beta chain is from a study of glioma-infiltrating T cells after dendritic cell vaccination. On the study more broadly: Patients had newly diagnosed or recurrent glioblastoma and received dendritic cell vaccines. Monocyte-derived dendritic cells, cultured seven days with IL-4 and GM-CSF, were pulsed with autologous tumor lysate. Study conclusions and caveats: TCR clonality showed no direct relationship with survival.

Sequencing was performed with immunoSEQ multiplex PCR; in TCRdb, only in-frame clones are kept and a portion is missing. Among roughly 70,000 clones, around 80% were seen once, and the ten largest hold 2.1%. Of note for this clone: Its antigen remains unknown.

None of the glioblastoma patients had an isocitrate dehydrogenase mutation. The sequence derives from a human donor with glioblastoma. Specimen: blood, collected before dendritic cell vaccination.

This chain's CDR3 is CASSPTGGEKLFF. In nucleotides, the CDR3 is TGTGCCAGCTCACCAACAGGGGGGGAAAAACTGTTTTTT. J is TRBJ1-4 and V is TRBV18; 8 positions agree with TRBD1. The CDR3 is made up of 13 amino acids. The ends lost 2 bases at V and 8 bases at J; junction bases unmatched: 1. CDR1 and CDR2 from the germline V gene are KGHSH and LQKENI.